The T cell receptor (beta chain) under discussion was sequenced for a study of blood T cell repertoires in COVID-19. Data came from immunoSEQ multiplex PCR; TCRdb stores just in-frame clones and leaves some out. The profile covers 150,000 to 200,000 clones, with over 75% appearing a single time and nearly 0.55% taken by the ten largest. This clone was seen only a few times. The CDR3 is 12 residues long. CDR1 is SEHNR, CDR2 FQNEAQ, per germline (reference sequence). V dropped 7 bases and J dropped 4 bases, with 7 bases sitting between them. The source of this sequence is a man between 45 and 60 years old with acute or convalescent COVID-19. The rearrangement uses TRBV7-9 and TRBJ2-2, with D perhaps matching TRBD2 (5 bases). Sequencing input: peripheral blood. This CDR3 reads CASNEGTGELFF. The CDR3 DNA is TGTGCCAGCAACGAGGGCACCGGGGAGCTGTTTTTT.